This T cell receptor beta chain appears in the sequencing data of a study of T-cell reconstitution after alpha-beta-depleted transplantation in children. V was clipped by 1 base and J by 2 bases; unmatched bases: 7. Germline V gene lookup returns CDR1 DFQATT and CDR2 SNEGSKA (reference sequence). The CDR3 runs to 15 residues. Researchers prepared the TCRbeta library using unique molecular identifiers, the study reports. Using its own MiXCR run on the PCR reads, TCRdb lists one record per CDR3 protein. The sample holds hundreds of thousands of distinct CDR3 sequences, around 11% seen once. This clonotype occurred many times.

The V gene is TRBV20-1, the J gene TRBJ2-7; TRBD1 aligns across 8 bases. This TCR came from a human donor who donated a stem cell graft to a child with acute lymphoblastic leukemia. Sequencing used PBMCs from the stem cell graft donor, obtained from the stem cell graft. CDR3 residues: CSARGARGRPYEQYF. CDR3 bases: TGCAGTGCTAGAGGAGCCAGGGGGCGTCCCTACGAGCAGTACTTC.